The clone carrying this T cell receptor beta chain came up many times. What it recognizes is unknown. These data originate in a study of T cells in Graves' hyperthyroidism and ophthalmopathy. For the study at large: Peripheral blood was obtained at initial diagnosis, preceding any treatment.

PBMCs came from 7.5 to 10 ml fresh peripheral blood. Amplification targeted TCR beta CDR3 regions from RNA transcripts. The primer set for the first-round RT-PCR of the TCR CDR3 was HTBI. TCRdb redid the calling of the multiplex PCR reads with MiXCR, one entry per CDR3 protein. This table has 200,000 to 250,000 distinct CDR3 sequences, approximately 17% appearing once. The CDR3 length is 18 residues. Germline CDR1 reads MNHNS; CDR2 reads SASEGT. V lost 3 bases to trimming and J lost 4 bases; unmatched junction nucleotides: 12. Study-level results: Stable hyperthyroidism and ophthalmopathy were separated using 13 V-J signatures. In blood, most of the thyroid clonotypes expanded above 0.001 were also present.

The clonotype originates from a man aged 50 to 60 with Graves' hyperthyroidism. Specimen: blood. The rearrangement joins TRBV6-1 to TRBJ2-1, with TRBD2 matching over 10 bases. CDR3 coding DNA: TGTGCCAGCAGTGACGACCGAATCAGCGGGAGGGTTTACAATGAGCAGTTCTTC. Protein sequence: CASSDDRISGRVYNEQFF.